These 9 T cell receptor beta chains originate from one sample sequenced in a study of cytomegalovirus exposure and HLA in healthy donors. This table comes from immunoSEQ multiplex PCR, and its TCRdb copy is limited to in-frame clones, with some not included. The sample lists about 240,000 clones; 87% were seen once. Sequenced: PBMCs. These receptors all come from a man younger than 35 in good health and CMV-seronegative.

This rearrangement joins TRBV7-2 to TRBJ1-6, with D tentatively TRBD1 (5 bases). Germline V gene data show CDR1 as SGHTA and CDR2 as FQGNSA. Trimming pared 2 bases from V and 0 bases from J, leaving 14 bases between. This CDR3 region has 18 residues. The CDR3 sequence is CASSLLLGRSSYNSPLHF. CDR3 DNA: TGTGCCAGCAGCTTATTGCTGGGGCGAAGCTCCTATAATTCACCCCTCCACTTT.

This sequence joins TRBV7-3 and TRBJ2-1; TRBD2 matches at 13 bases. V lost 5 bases to trimming and J lost 10 bases; unmatched junction nucleotides: 8. In germline, CDR1 is SGHTA, CDR2 FQGTGA. The CDR3 has 15 residues. The CDR3 here is CASSGGLAGVEEQFF. The CDR3 DNA reads TGTGCCAGCAGCGGAGGACTAGCGGGAGTCGAGGAGCAGTTCTTC.

In its sample, this clone was seen a few times. The sample contains more than one DNA sequence encoding this CDR3. The chain links TRBV27 to TRBJ1-6; D not certain. This CDR3 region has 14 residues. Germline CDR1 reads MNHEY; CDR2 reads SMNVEV (reference sequence). V gave up 5 bases and J gave up 0 bases, with 5 bases separating them. CDR3 residues: CASSGSSYNSPLHF. The CDR3 coding sequence is TGTGCCAGCAGTGGGAGCTCCTATAATTCACCCCTCCACTTT.

This chain uses TRBV9 with TRBJ1-2; D possibly corresponds to TRBD1 (6 bases). This CDR3 has 15 residues. The germline CDR1 and CDR2 sequences are SGDLS and YYNGEE. V lost 0 bases and J lost 4, with 13 bases in between. CDR3 sequence reads: CASSVESRGSYGYTF. The CDR3, as DNA: TGTGCCAGCAGCGTAGAGTCCAGGGGCTCCTATGGCTACACCTTC. Combining the CDR3 with reference TRBV9 and TRBJ1-2 gives the whole variable domain DSGVTQTPKHLITATGQRVTLRCSPRSGDLSVYWYQQSLDQGLQFLIQYYNGEERAKGNILERFSAQQFPDLHSELNLSSLELGDSALYFCASSVESRGSYGYTFGSGTRLTVV.

The rearrangement uses TRBV9 and TRBJ2-3, with 9 bases matching TRBD1. The CDR3 has 15 amino acids. The V segment lost 3 bases and the J segment 3 bases; nucleotides outside the gene matches: 5. Germline loops: CDR1 SGDLS, CDR2 YYNGEE. CDR3 in DNA: TGTGCCAGCAGCGCTTGGGACAGGGTAACAGATACGCAGTATTTT. It encodes CASSAWDRVTDTQYF.

This clone showed up just once. The chain recombines TRBV11-3 with TRBJ2-5; weak D call: TRBD2 (5 bases). The CDR3 sequence is 14 residues long. V gave up 4 bases and J gave up 2 bases, with 11 bases separating them. From germline, CDR1 is SGHNT and CDR2 YENEEA. The CDR3 DNA is TGTGCCAGCAGCTCCGGACTGGAGCAAGAGACCCAGTACTTC. Its translation: CASSSGLEQETQYF.

V is TRBV28 and J is TRBJ1-2; D is ambiguous. This CDR3 comprises 13 residues. In germline, CDR1 is MDHEN, CDR2 SYDVKM. V shed 5 bases and J shed 8 bases, with 15 bases lying between them. DNA for the CDR3: TGTGCCAGCAGTCCCCGAACTATCTACGGCTACACCTTC. Its protein is CASSPRTIYGYTF.

The chain is built from TRBV4-2 and TRBJ1-5, with 9 bases that match TRBD1. The V gene's germline CDR1 is LGHNA and CDR2 YNFKEQ. The CDR3 totals 16 residues. V lost 3 bases, J lost 6 bases, and 9 bases stayed unmatched. The CDR3 loop reads CASSQTGQGSSQPQHF. The CDR3 nucleotides are TGTGCCAGCAGCCAGACGGGACAGGGTTCTAGTCAGCCCCAGCATTTT.

The chain has TRBV2 and TRBJ1-2, with D tentatively TRBD1 (6 bases). CDR1 and CDR2 from the germline V gene are SNHLY and FYNNEI. This CDR3 contains 14 residues. Trimming took off 1 base at V and 4 bases at J, with 10 bases between the two ends. CDR3 loop: CASSEVPGVYGYTF. The DNA for the CDR3 is TGTGCCAGCAGTGAAGTTCCAGGGGTCTATGGCTACACCTTC.